This T cell receptor beta chain was identified in a study of shared clonotypes between healthy human individuals. Study-level information: The people who gave samples were a couple of women and three men aged 18 to 49. Study-wide results and limits: Non-shared clonotypes showed lower generation probabilities than clonotypes common to all four donors. Among the subsets, naive ones generally showed larger estimated richness than memory ones. Naive CD4 clonotypes were shared across several donors at about 5.3%.

Method: immunoSEQ multiplex PCR; TCRdb's copy keeps in-frame clones and lacks some. The sample holds about 770,000 clones; around 77% are singletons and the top ten take approximately 1.8%. Note on this clone: Its target is unknown.

This CDR3 is built from 19 residues. Germline V gene lookup returns CDR1 MNHNS and CDR2 SASEGT. Germline trimming cut 3 bases from V and 2 bases from J; bases unmatched to any gene: 9. The V gene is TRBV6-1, the J gene TRBJ2-1; 14 bases match TRBD2. Specimen: memory CD4+ T cells sorted from blood. Subset specified: CD45RA-negative fraction. The TCR sequence derives from a woman aged 30 to 39 in good health. CDR3 sequence (DNA): TGTGCCAGCAGTGAGGACCGGGGACTAGCGGGGGCGGCCTACAATGAGCAGTTCTTC. This gives the protein CASSEDRGLAGAAYNEQFF.